Given below is one T cell receptor beta chain in context. Two consecutive negative NP/OP PCR tests, clearance, or resolved symptoms defined Cohort 3 recovery. These data come from a study of blood T cell repertoires in COVID-19. The overall study: Italy, Spain and the United States were the sources of the convalescent and acute COVID-19 samples. Sources were T cells, B-cell-depleted T cells, or PBMCs; the material itself was cDNA or gDNA.

The CDR3 is 14 residues long. Germline CDR1 reads MNHEY; CDR2 reads SVGAGI. V was clipped by 4 bases and J by 2 bases, with 8 bases between them. Method: immunoSEQ multiplex PCR; TCRdb's copy keeps in-frame clones and lacks some. In the table there are 150,000 to 200,000 clones, approximately 85% of which are singletons. The V gene is TRBV6-5, the J gene TRBJ2-2; D gene unclear. The source of this sequence is a woman between 18 and 29 years old who had recovered from COVID-19. Sequenced material: PBMCs or T cells enriched from blood (not recorded which). The DNA of the CDR3 is TGTGCCAGCAGTTCCACCACTAACACCGGGGAGCTGTTTTTT. Translated, it gives CASSSTTNTGELFF.